Listed here are 19 T cell receptor beta chains from one sample, sequenced in a study of T cell responses to AZD1222 COVID-19 vaccine. Produced via immunoSEQ multiplex PCR; TCRdb's table is partial and in-frame only. The table records just under 85,000 clones, roughly 82% of them present only once. The starting material was peripheral blood, obtained on day 0 of AZD1222 vaccination. The receptor source for this set is an adult in good health.

V and J are TRBV21-1 and TRBJ2-7; the table names TRBD1, a call not compared with the DNA. TRBV21-1 is described as a pseudogene. This CDR3 has 15 residues. This chain's CDR3 is CASSLGRQGDNEQYF. CDR3 sequence (DNA): TGTGCCAGCAGCTTGGGCCGGCAGGGGGACAACGAGCAGTACTTC.

V usage is TRBV27 and J usage is TRBJ2-2, with D unclear. Trimming stripped 6 bases from V and 1 base from J, with 6 bases between. Germline V gives CDR1 MNHEY, CDR2 SMNVEV (reference sequence). The CDR3 runs 13 residues. This CDR3 is CASSYVNTGELFF. In DNA form, the CDR3 reads TGTGCCAGCAGCTACGTGAACACCGGGGAGCTGTTTTTT.

The chain uses TRBV28 and TRBJ2-7, with 9 bases that match TRBD2. The CDR3 has 16 amino acids. CDR1 and CDR2 (germline): MDHEN, SYDVKM. The J segment lost 1 base and the V segment lost 4 bases, leaving 8 bases of the junction unmatched. Here the CDR3 DNA reads TGTGCCAGCAGTTCGGGAGCGGGAGGATCTTCCTACGAGCAGTACTTC. Protein product: CASSSGAGGSSYEQYF.

This chain links TRBV19 with TRBJ2-1; tentatively, D is TRBD1 (6 bases). The CDR3 sequence is 13 residues long. Germline V gene sequence: CDR1 LNHDA, CDR2 SQIVND (reference sequence). Trimming stripped 4 bases from V and 3 bases from J, with 7 bases between. The CDR3 reads CASSRDNYNEQFF. The CDR3 DNA sequence: TGTGCCAGTAGTAGGGACAACTACAATGAGCAGTTCTTC.

The chain uses TRBV28 and TRBJ2-3; D ambiguous. The germline V and J ends were trimmed by 7 bases and 4 bases, with 24 bases remaining between them. Germline V gives CDR1 MDHEN, CDR2 SYDVKM. The CDR3 has 17 residues. The CDR3 DNA reads TGTGCCAGCAACACACCTCTCGGACCGACTCCCCCAGATACGCAGTATTTT. Translating gives CASNTPLGPTPPDTQYF. Based on the CDR3 plus reference TRBV28 and TRBJ2-3, the full variable domain is DVKVTQSSRYLVKRTGEKVFLECVQDMDHENMFWYRQDPGLGLRLIYFSYDVKMKEKGDIPEGYSVSREKKERFSLILESASTNQTSMYLCASNTPLGPTPPDTQYFGPGTRLTVL.

This chain links TRBV12-5 with TRBJ2-5; 7 bases agree with TRBD2. The junction had 3 bases not matched to a gene; V was cut back by 9 bases and J by 2 bases. CDR3 length: 12 residues. CDR1 and CDR2 from the germline V gene are LGHNT and FRNRAP. This CDR3 is CASGGSQETQYF. CDR3 nucleotides: TGTGCTAGCGGGGGGTCTCAAGAGACCCAGTACTTC.

V is TRBV9 and J is TRBJ2-3; TRBD1 matches 7 bases. The CDR3 is 15 amino acids. The V segment lost 2 bases and the J segment 6 bases; nucleotides outside the gene matches: 9. CDR1 is SGDLS, CDR2 YYNGEE, per germline. Here the CDR3 reads CASSVLQGISDTQYF. CDR3 nucleotide sequence: TGTGCCAGCAGCGTCTTACAGGGGATATCCGATACGCAGTATTTT. The full variable domain, completed using reference TRBV9 and TRBJ2-3, is DSGVTQTPKHLITATGQRVTLRCSPRSGDLSVYWYQQSLDQGLQFLIQYYNGEERAKGNILERFSAQQFPDLHSELNLSSLELGDSALYFCASSVLQGISDTQYFGPGTRLTVL.

The chain links TRBV7-3 to TRBJ2-3; 7 positions match TRBD1. Germline trimming cut 4 bases from V and 7 bases from J; bases unmatched to any gene: 5. The CDR3 sequence is 13 residues long. The germline gives CDR1 SGHTA, CDR2 FQGTGA. In DNA, the CDR3 is TGTGCCAGCAGCTCTGGGACAGCAAATACGCAGTATTTT. Residues: CASSSGTANTQYF.

In this sample, this clone turned up a few times. The chain links TRBV10-3 to TRBJ2-2; 8 positions agree with TRBD1. The J segment lost 4 bases and the V segment lost 8 bases, leaving 9 bases of the junction unmatched. This CDR3 region has 15 residues. Germline lookup yields CDR1 ENHRY and CDR2 SYGVKD. CDR3 DNA sequence: TGTGCCATCGGTAGAGGGACAGGTGGCACCGGGGAGCTGTTTTTT. Translated, it gives CAIGRGTGGTGELFF.

The gene calls are TRBV2 and TRBJ1-2; no firm D call. With 3 bases removed from V and 8 bases from J, the gap between germline ends came to 4 bases. The CDR3 extends over 10 amino acids. CDR1 and CDR2 (germline): SNHLY, FYNNEI. CDR3 bases: TGTGCCAGCAGTGAGGAGGGCTACACCTTC. Translated, it gives CASSEEGYTF.

The chain recombines TRBV3-1 (or the pseudogene TRBV3-2) with TRBJ1-6; D is ambiguous. In germline, CDR1 is LGHDT, CDR2 YNNKEL (reference sequence). The CDR3 has 17 residues. V lost 5 bases to trimming and J lost 5 bases, with 19 bases between them. The CDR3: CASSMVDPIHHNSPLHF. CDR3 coding DNA: TGTGCCAGCAGCATGGTAGATCCCATACATCATAATTCACCCCTCCACTTT.

V usage is TRBV18 and J usage is TRBJ2-1; 10 bases fit TRBD1. CDR3 size: 17 residues. CDR1 and CDR2 from the germline V gene are KGHSH and LQKENI. J was trimmed by 6 bases and V by 4 bases; bases with no gene match: 12. The CDR3 nucleotides are TGTGCCAGCTCACGTCTCGTTGGGACAGGGGCAGGCAATGAGCAGTTCTTC. As protein: CASSRLVGTGAGNEQFF.

The genes are TRBV25-1 and TRBJ1-1; D is ambiguous. The CDR3 runs 12 residues. V gave up 11 bases and J gave up 5 bases, with 15 bases separating them. CDR1 MGHDK and CDR2 SYGVNS come from the germline V gene. The CDR3 DNA is TGTGCCTCCCTGGACCTGGGAACTGAAGCTTTCTTT. Translation gives CASLDLGTEAFF.

This chain uses TRBV24-1 with TRBJ2-5; either TRBD1 or TRBD2 may supply D (5 bases each). Germline CDR1 KGHDR, CDR2 SFDVKD. Trimming took off 5 bases at V and 0 bases at J, with 18 bases between the two ends. The CDR3 has 17 amino acids. The CDR3 reads CATSGGLREWYQETQYF. CDR3 in DNA: TGTGCCACCAGTGGGGGGTTGAGGGAGTGGTACCAAGAGACCCAGTACTTC.

V gene TRBV3-1 (or the pseudogene TRBV3-2) combines with J gene TRBJ2-7, with D unclear. V dropped 2 bases and J dropped 12 bases, with 17 bases sitting between them. Looked up from germline, CDR1 is LGHDT and CDR2 is YNNKEL (reference sequence). The length of the CDR3 is 13 residues. Here the CDR3 DNA reads TGTGCCAGCAGCCAAAACCGGGCCGAGTGGCCGTACTTC. It specifies CASSQNRAEWPYF.

The rearrangement joins TRBV3-1 (or the pseudogene TRBV3-2) to TRBJ1-1; D is unclear. Germline V lookup: CDR1 LGHDT, CDR2 YNNKEL (reference sequence). The V end lost 4 bases, the J end lost 4 bases, and 10 bases lay between the germline ends. The CDR3 loop spans 13 amino acids. The CDR3 spells CASSLIGLTEAFF. In DNA form, the CDR3 reads TGTGCCAGCAGCCTTATAGGGCTCACTGAAGCTTTCTTT.

The rearrangement links TRBV5-6 to TRBJ2-5; possible D gene TRBD1, 5 bases. CDR1 is SGHDT and CDR2 is YYEEEE in the germline V gene. Trimming stripped 0 bases from V and 5 bases from J, with 14 bases between. CDR3 length: 15 amino acids. The CDR3 nucleotides read TGTGCCAGCAGCTTGGCCCTTGGGGCGCGGGAGACCCAGTACTTC. This encodes CASSLALGARETQYF.

The chain carries TRBV7-2 and TRBJ1-5, with no clear D. The ends were cut back, 2 bases at V and 1 base at J, with 6 bases in the middle. Germline V CDR1 and CDR2: SGHTA, FQGNSA. The CDR3 sequence is 14 residues long. CDR3 amino acids: CASSLLWSNQPQHF. CDR3 in DNA: TGTGCCAGCAGCTTACTGTGGAGCAATCAGCCCCAGCATTTT.

The table lists this clone with a count of one. The chain links TRBV5-1 to TRBJ1-1; possible D gene TRBD1, 5 bases. Germline lookup yields CDR1 SGHRS and CDR2 YFSETQ. V was cut by 5 bases and J by 4 bases, with 15 bases left in between. The CDR3 is made up of 14 amino acids. The CDR3 loop is CASRLTGRFTEAFF. The CDR3 bases are TGCGCCAGCAGATTAACAGGAAGGTTCACTGAAGCTTTCTTT.